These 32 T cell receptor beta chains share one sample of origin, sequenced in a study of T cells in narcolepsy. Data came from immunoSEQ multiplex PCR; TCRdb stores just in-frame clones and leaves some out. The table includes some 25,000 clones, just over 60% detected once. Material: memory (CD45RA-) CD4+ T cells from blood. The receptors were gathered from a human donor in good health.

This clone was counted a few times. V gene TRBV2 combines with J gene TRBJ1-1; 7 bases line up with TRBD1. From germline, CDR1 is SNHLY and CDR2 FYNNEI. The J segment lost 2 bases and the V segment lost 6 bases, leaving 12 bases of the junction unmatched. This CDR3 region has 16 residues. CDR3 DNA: TGTGCCAGCAGACGGGACAGTTGGGGCGTTAACACTGAAGCTTTCTTT. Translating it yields CASRRDSWGVNTEAFF.

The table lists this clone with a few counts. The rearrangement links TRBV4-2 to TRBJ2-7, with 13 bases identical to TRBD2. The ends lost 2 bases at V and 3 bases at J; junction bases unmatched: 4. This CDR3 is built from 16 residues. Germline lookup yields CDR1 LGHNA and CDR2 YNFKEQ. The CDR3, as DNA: TGTGCCAGCAGCCAAACTAGCGGGGGGGCCGACTACGAGCAGTACTTC. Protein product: CASSQTSGGADYEQYF.

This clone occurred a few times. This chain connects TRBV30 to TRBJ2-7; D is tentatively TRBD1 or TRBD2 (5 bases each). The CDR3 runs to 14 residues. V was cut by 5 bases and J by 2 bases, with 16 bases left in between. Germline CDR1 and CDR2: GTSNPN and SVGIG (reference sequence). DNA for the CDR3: TGTGCCTGGTCGCACCGGGACCTCCCCTACGAGCAGTACTTC. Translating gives CAWSHRDLPYEQYF.

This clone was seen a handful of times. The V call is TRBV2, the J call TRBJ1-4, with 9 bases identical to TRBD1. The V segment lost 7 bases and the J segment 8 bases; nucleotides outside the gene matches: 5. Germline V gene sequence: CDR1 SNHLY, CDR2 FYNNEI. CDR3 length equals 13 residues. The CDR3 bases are TGTGCCAGCACGAGGGACAGGGAGGAAAAACTGTTTTTT. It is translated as CASTRDREEKLFF.

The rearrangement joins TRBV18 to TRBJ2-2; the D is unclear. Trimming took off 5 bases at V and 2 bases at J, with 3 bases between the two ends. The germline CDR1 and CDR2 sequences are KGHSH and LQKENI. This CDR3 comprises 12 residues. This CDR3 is CASSTNTGELFF. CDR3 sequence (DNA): TGTGCCAGCTCAACCAACACCGGGGAGCTGTTTTTT.

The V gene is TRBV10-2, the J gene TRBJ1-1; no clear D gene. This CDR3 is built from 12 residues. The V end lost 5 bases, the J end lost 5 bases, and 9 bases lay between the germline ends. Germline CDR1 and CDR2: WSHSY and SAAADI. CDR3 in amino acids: CASSLVGTEAFF. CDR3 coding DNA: TGCGCCAGCAGTCTTGTAGGGACTGAAGCTTTCTTT.

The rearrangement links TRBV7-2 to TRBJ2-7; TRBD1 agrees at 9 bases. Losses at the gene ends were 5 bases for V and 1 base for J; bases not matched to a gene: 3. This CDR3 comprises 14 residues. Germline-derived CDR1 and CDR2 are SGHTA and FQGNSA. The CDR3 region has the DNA TGTGCCAGCAGCCCACAGGGGGCTTCCTACGAGCAGTACTTC. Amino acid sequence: CASSPQGASYEQYF.

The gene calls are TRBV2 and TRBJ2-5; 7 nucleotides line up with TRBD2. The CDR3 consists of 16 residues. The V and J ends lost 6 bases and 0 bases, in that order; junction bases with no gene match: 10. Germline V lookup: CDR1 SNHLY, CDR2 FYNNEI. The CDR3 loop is CASSTQEGGNQETQYF. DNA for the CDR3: TGTGCCAGCAGCACGCAGGAGGGAGGGAACCAAGAGACCCAGTACTTC.

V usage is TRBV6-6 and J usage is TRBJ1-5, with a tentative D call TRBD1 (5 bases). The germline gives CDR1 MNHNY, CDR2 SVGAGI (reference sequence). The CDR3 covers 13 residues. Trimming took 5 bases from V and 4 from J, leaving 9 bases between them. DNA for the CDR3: TGTGCCAGCAGTACGACAGTGAATCAGCCCCAGCATTTT. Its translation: CASSTTVNQPQHF.

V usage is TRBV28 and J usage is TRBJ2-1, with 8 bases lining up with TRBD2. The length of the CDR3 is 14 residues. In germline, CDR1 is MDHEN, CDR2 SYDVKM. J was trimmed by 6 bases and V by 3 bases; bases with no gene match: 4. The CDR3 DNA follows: TGTGCCAGCAGTTTTGCGGGAGGACGCAATGAGCAGTTCTTC. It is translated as CASSFAGGRNEQFF.

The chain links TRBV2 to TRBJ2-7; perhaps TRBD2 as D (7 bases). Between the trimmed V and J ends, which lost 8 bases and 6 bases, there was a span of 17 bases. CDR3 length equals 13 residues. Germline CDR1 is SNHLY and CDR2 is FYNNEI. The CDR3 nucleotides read TGTGCCAGCTCACGGGGGGCCCGAACCGAGCAGTACTTC. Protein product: CASSRGARTEQYF.

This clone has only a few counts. The CDR3 protein is CASSRPASRNEQFF. CDR3 in DNA: TGTGCCAGCAGTAGACCAGCAAGTCGCAATGAGCAGTTCTTC. V is TRBV28 and J is TRBJ2-1, with unresolved D. Germline V gene data show CDR1 as MDHEN and CDR2 as SYDVKM. The CDR3 has 14 residues. Trimming took 5 bases from V and 6 from J, leaving 14 bases between them.

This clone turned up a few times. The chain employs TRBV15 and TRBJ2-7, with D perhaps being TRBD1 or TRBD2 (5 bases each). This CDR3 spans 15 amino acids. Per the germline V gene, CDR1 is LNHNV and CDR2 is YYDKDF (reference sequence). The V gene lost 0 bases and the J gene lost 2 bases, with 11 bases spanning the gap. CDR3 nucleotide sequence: TGTGCCACCAGCAGAGAAGAGGGACCTACCTACGAGCAGTACTTC. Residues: CATSREEGPTYEQYF. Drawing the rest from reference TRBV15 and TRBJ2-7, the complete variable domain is DAMVIQNPRYQVTQFGKPVTLSCSQTLNHNVMYWYQQKSSQAPKLLFHYYDKDFNNEADTPDNFQSRRPNTSFCFLDIRSPGLGDTAMYLCATSREEGPTYEQYFGPGTRLTVT.

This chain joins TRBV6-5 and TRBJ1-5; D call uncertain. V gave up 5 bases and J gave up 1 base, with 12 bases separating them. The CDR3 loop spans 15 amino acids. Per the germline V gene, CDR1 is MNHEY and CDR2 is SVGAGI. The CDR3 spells CASSPKYSSNQPQHF. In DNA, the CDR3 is TGTGCCAGCAGTCCAAAATACTCGAGCAATCAGCCCCAGCATTTT.

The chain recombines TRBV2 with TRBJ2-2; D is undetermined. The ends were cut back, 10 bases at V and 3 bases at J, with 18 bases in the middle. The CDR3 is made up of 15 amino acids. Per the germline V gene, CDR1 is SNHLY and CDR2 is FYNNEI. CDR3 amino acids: CATQGGRRYTGELFF. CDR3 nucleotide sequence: TGTGCCACCCAAGGTGGCAGGCGGTACACCGGGGAGCTGTTTTTT. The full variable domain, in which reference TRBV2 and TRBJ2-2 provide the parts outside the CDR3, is EPEVTQTPSHQVTQMGQEVILRCVPISNHLYFYWYRQILGQKVEFLVSFYNNEISEKSEIFDDQFSVERPDGSNFTLKIRSTKLEDSAMYFCATQGGRRYTGELFFGEGSRLTVL.

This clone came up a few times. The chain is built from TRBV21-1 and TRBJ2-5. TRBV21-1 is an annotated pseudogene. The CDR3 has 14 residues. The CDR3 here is CASTPGGEEETQYF. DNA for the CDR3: TGTGCCAGCACGCCCGGGGGCGAGGAGGAGACCCAGTACTTC.

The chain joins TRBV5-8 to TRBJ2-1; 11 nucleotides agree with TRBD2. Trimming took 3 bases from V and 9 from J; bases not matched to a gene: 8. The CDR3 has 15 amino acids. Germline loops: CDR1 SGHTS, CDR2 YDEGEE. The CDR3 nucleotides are TGTGCCAGCAGCTCCAGTAGCGGGAGGGCCTCTGAGCAGTTCTTC. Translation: CASSSSSGRASEQFF. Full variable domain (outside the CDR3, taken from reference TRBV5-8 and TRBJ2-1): EAGVTQSPTHLIKTRGQQATLRCSPISGHTSVYWYQQALGLGLQFLLWYDEGEERNRGNFPPRFSGRQFPNYSSELNVNALELEDSALYLCASSSSSGRASEQFFGPGTRLTVL.

In DNA, the CDR3 is TGTGCCAGCAGCTTAAGTCATATCTCCTACGAGCAGTACTTC. Translated, it gives CASSLSHISYEQYF. V and J are TRBV11-2 and TRBJ2-7; D gene unclear. The CDR3 spans 14 residues. V lost 2 bases to trimming and J lost 0 bases, with 8 bases between them. Germline CDR1 SGHAT, CDR2 FQNNGV. The whole variable domain, filled in from reference TRBV11-2 and TRBJ2-7, reads EAGVAQSPRYKIIEKRQSVAFWCNPISGHATLYWYQQILGQGPKLLIQFQNNGVVDDSQLPKDRFSAERLKGVDSTLKIQPAKLEDSAVYLCASSLSHISYEQYFGPGTRLTVT.

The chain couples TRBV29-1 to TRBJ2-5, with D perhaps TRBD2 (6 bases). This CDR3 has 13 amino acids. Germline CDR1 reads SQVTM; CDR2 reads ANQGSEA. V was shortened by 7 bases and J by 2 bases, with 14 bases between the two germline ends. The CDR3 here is CSARLVSQETQYF. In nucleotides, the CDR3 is TGCAGCGCCCGACTAGTCTCGCAAGAGACCCAGTACTTC.

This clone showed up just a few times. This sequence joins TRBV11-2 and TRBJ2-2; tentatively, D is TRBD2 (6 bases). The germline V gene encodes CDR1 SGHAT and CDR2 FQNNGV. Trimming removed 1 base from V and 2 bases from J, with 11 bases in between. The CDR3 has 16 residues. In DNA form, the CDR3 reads TGTGCCAGCAGCTTAGGTTCGGGGGTTAACACCGGGGAGCTGTTTTTT. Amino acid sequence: CASSLGSGVNTGELFF.

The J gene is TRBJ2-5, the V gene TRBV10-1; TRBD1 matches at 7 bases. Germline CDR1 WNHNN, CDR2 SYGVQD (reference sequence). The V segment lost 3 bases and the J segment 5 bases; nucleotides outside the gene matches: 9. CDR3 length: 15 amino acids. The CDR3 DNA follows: TGCGCCAGCAGTGACGGACAAGGGGGCAAGGAGACCCAGTACTTC. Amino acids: CASSDGQGGKETQYF.

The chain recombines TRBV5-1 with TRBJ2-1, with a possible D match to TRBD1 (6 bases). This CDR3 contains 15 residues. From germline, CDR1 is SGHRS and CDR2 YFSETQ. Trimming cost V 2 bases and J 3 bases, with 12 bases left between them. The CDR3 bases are TGCGCCAGCAGCTTCTTTGGCAGGGGCTACAATGAGCAGTTCTTC. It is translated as CASSFFGRGYNEQFF.

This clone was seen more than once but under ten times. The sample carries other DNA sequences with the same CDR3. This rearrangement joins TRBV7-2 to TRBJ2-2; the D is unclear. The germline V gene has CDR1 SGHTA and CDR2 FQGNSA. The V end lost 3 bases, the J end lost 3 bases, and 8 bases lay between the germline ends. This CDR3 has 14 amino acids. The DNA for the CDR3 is TGTGCCAGCAGCTTGGCAGGTTACACCGGGGAGCTGTTTTTT. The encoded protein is CASSLAGYTGELFF.

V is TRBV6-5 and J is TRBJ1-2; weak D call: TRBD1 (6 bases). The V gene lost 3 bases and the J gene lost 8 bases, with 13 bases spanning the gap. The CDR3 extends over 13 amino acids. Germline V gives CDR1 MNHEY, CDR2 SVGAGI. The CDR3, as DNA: TGTGCCAGCAGTTATTGGGAGGGGGGGGGCTACACCTTC. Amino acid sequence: CASSYWEGGGYTF.

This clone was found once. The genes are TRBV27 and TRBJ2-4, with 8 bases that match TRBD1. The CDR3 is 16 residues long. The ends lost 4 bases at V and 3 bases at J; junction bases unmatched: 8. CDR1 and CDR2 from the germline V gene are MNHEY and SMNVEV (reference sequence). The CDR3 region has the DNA TGTGCCAGCAGTTCCAGACAGGGGTATGGCAAAAACATTCAGTACTTC. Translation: CASSSRQGYGKNIQYF.

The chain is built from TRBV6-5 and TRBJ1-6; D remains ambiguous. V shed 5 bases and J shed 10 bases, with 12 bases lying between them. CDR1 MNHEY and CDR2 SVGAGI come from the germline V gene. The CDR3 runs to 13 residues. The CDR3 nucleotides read TGTGCCAGCAGTGGCGGGAGGTGGTCACCCCTCCACTTT. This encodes CASSGGRWSPLHF.

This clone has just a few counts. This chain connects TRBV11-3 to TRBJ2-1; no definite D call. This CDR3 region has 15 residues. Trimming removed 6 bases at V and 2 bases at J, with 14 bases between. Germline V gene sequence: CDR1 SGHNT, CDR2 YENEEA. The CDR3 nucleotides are TGTGCCAGCAGTAAGGTCTCAGGTCCCTACAATGAGCAGTTCTTC. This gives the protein CASSKVSGPYNEQFF.

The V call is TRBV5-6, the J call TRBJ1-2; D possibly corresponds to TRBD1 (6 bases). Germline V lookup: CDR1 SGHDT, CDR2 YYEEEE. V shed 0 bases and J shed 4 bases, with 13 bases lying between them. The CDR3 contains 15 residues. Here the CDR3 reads CASSLGVTGRYGYTF. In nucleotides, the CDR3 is TGTGCCAGCAGCTTGGGGGTAACAGGGCGCTATGGCTACACCTTC.

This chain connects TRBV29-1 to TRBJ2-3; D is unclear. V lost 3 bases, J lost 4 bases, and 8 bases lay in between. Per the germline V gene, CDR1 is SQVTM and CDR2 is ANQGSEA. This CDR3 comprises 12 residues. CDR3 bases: TGCAGCGTTGACGGCGGATCAGATACGCAGTATTTT. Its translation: CSVDGGSDTQYF.

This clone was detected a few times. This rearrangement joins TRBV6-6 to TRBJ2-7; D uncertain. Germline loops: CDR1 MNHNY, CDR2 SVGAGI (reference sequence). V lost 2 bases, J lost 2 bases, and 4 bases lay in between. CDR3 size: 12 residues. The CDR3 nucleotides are TGTGCCAGCAGTTACAGGGCCTACGAGCAGTACTTC. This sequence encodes CASSYRAYEQYF.

CDR3 amino acids: CATSRDALAEAFF. The CDR3 nucleotides are TGTGCCACCAGCAGAGATGCTCTGGCTGAAGCTTTCTTT. The chain links TRBV15 to TRBJ1-1; no firm D call. The V end lost 0 bases, the J end lost 6 bases, and 8 bases lay between the germline ends. CDR3 size: 13 residues. Germline CDR1 LNHNV, CDR2 YYDKDF (reference sequence).

The CDR3 reads CATSSPTGANVLTF. The CDR3 nucleotides read TGTGCCACCAGCAGCCCTACCGGGGCCAACGTCCTGACTTTC. J is TRBJ2-6 and V is TRBV15; no reliable D call. The germline gives CDR1 LNHNV, CDR2 YYDKDF (reference sequence). The CDR3 runs to 14 residues. V lost 3 bases and J lost 4, with 7 bases in between.